The rows below give T cell receptor beta chains drawn from one sample of a study of blood T cell repertoires in COVID-19. The protocol was immunoSEQ multiplex PCR, while the TCRdb copy is restricted to in-frame clones and leaves out a portion. The profile shows under 200,000 clones, over 75% of them singletons. The specimen sequenced was peripheral blood. All receptors derive from a man aged 65-85 years with active or convalescent COVID-19. Each CDR3 is given with its conserved first and last residue. A D gene is named only where the DNA matches it firmly. A clone size is listed for some rows: how often the clone was seen (once, few, many), or a class if it is expanded.

>-|TRBJ2-1|few|TRBV11-2
TGTGCCAGCAGCCTGACTGGAGGCCCCCCCGGAAATGAGCAGTTCTTC
CASSLTGGPPGNEQFF
>TRBD2|TRBJ2-3|-|TRBV4-2
TGTGCCAGCAGCCGAACGGGCGGGAGGGCCGGCACAGATACGCAGTATTTT
CASSRTGGRAGTDTQYF
>TRBD1|TRBJ1-4|-|TRBV6-9
TGTGCCAGCAGTTACGTGAGACAGGGGAGTAATGAAAAACTGTTTTTT
CASSYVRQGSNEKLFF
>-|TRBJ1-4|once|TRBV30
TGTGCCTGGAGTGAACAGGATAATGAAAAACTGTTTTTT
CAWSEQDNEKLFF
>TRBD2|TRBJ2-5|-|TRBV3-1/TRBV3-2
TGTGCCAGCAGCCCCGGACTAGCGGGGTACGGGGAGACCCAGTACTTC
CASSPGLAGYGETQYF
>-|TRBJ2-7|-|TRBV10-1
TGCGCCAGCAGTGAGAGGCAGGGGGGAGTCGAAGAGCAGTACTTC
CASSERQGGVEEQYF
>TRBD2|TRBJ2-1|-|TRBV5-4
TGTGCCAGCAGCTTGCGATTACGCGGGGGAAACTCCTACAATGAGCAGTTCTTC
CASSLRLRGGNSYNEQFF
>-|TRBJ1-2|-|TRBV9
TGTGCCAGCAGCGTAGAATCAGGGGCCTTTAACTATGGCTACACCTTC
CASSVESGAFNYGYTF
>TRBD1|TRBJ1-2|once|TRBV4-1
TGCGCCAGCAGCCAAGGAAGGGACAGGGGGTTAGGCTATGGCTACACCTTC
CASSQGRDRGLGYGYTF
>TRBD2|TRBJ2-1|once|TRBV7-2
TGTGCCAGCAGCGTCACTAGCGGGGGGGCGCTGAGTGAGCAGTTCTTC
CASSVTSGGALSEQFF
>-|TRBJ1-4|-|TRBV7-9
TGTGCCAGCAGCTTAGCCGGGGGATCGGGTGAAAAACTGTTTTTT
CASSLAGGSGEKLFF
>TRBD1|TRBJ1-1|-|TRBV3-1/TRBV3-2
TGTGCCAGCAGTAGAAGACAGGGAGACACTGAAGCTTTCTTT
CASSRRQGDTEAFF
>-|TRBJ2-6|few|TRBV2
TGTGCCAGCTACCCTGGGGCCGGGACTCCGGGGTCTGGGGCCAACGTCCTGACTTTC
CASYPGAGTPGSGANVLTF
>TRBD2|TRBJ2-1|-|TRBV6-7
TGTGCCAGCAGCCGGGGACTAGCGGGGGGATCCTACAATGAGCAGTTCTTC
CASSRGLAGGSYNEQFF
>-|TRBJ1-1|-|TRBV7-9
TGTGCCAGCAGCTCCCCCCCTGGGGGGGCTGGTTTAGGCACTGAAGCTTTCTTT
CASSSPPGGAGLGTEAFF
>-|TRBJ2-1|-|TRBV2
TGTGCCAGCAGTGAACGGCGGGACGGCAATGAGCAGTTCTTC
CASSERRDGNEQFF
>TRBD1|TRBJ1-6|-|TRBV5-4
TGTGCCAGCAGCCAGATTGGAGGGGGCTTAGTAAATAATTCACCCCTCCACTTT
CASSQIGGGLVNNSPLHF
>TRBD1|TRBJ1-2|-|TRBV2
TGTGCCAGCAGGGGGACAGGGTCGTATGGCTACACCTTC
CASRGTGSYGYTF
>TRBD1|TRBJ1-1|few|TRBV5-4
TGTGCCAGCAGCCCCCCCCACAGGGGAGAGAACACTGAAGCTTTCTTT
CASSPPHRGENTEAFF
>TRBD2|TRBJ2-2|once|TRBV5-4
TGTGCCAGCAGCTTCCGACTAGCGGGAGTAAGCACCGGGGAGCTGTTTTTT
CASSFRLAGVSTGELFF
>TRBD2|TRBJ2-1|-|TRBV5-4
TGTGCCAGCAGCGCCGGGACTAGAAGGAATGAGCAGTTCTTC
CASSAGTRRNEQFF
>TRBD2|TRBJ2-7|-|TRBV19
TGTGCCAGCTCCGGGACTAGCGGCTCCGAGCAGTACTTC
CASSGTSGSEQYF
>TRBD1|TRBJ1-2|-|TRBV3-1/TRBV3-2
TGTGCCAGCAGCTTGGGACAGGGGGCCCCCGCGCATGGCTACACCTTC
CASSLGQGAPAHGYTF
>TRBD1|TRBJ1-2|-|TRBV3-1/TRBV3-2
TGTGCCAGCAGCCAAGGAACAGGGGTCTTAGATGGCTACACCTTC
CASSQGTGVLDGYTF